This T cell receptor beta chain was documented in a study of OX40 agonist ivuxolimab in advanced cancers. Across the whole study: The eligibility criteria allowed prior anti-PD-1, anti-PD-L1 or anti-CTLA-4 therapy, and 30% to 45% had some. Whole-study findings and limits: No antigen was identified for the clonally expanded peripheral T cells.

The V segment lost 3 bases and the J segment 10 bases; nucleotides outside the gene matches: 7. The CDR3 is 13 residues long. Per the germline V gene, CDR1 is SGDLS and CDR2 is YYNGEE. The assay was immunoSEQ multiplex PCR, and TCRdb's table has in-frame clones only and misses some. There are around 66,000 clones in the sample; 82% occur only once, and roughly 6.3% lies in the top ten. Patients who had autoimmune disease history or got systemic immunosuppression were left out. Of note for this clone: What it recognizes is unknown.

Here the sequenced sample was CD4+ or CD8+ T cells sorted from blood, taken in a trial of the OX40 agonist ivuxolimab. The clonotype originates from an adult with an advanced solid tumor such as melanoma, head and neck, liver or kidney cancer. The chain combines TRBV9 with TRBJ2-1, with 7 bases lining up with TRBD2. CDR3 loop: CASSARAGTEQFF. CDR3 nucleotide sequence: TGTGCCAGCAGCGCCAGAGCGGGGACGGAGCAGTTCTTC. Complete variable domain (other parts from reference TRBV9 and TRBJ2-1): DSGVTQTPKHLITATGQRVTLRCSPRSGDLSVYWYQQSLDQGLQFLIQYYNGEERAKGNILERFSAQQFPDLHSELNLSSLELGDSALYFCASSARAGTEQFFGPGTRLTVL.